The 16 T cell receptor beta chains below all came from one sample that was sequenced in a study of post-analysis software for immune sequencing data. Carried by the TCR beta cDNA libraries were unique molecular identifiers. TCRdb re-called the PCR reads through MiXCR, storing one row per CDR3 protein. The sample includes about 540,000 distinct CDR3 sequences, 30% to 40% of them seen just once. Study-level points and caveats: About 5 TRBV segments occurring more often in patients than controls included TRBV5-6, TRBV5-1 and TRBV20-1.

For these TCRs, the target antigens are not known. Sequencing was carried out using blood. These receptor sequences come from a girl aged 2 to 17 with multiple sclerosis.

The chain carries TRBV5-6 and TRBJ2-3; a possible D gene is TRBD1 (5 bases). Germline values: CDR1 SGHDT, CDR2 YYEEEE. V shed 5 bases and J shed 2 bases, with 15 bases lying between them. The CDR3 sequence is 15 residues long. The chain's CDR3 is CASSSDKMPTDTQYF. The CDR3 coding sequence is TGTGCCAGCAGTTCGGACAAAATGCCCACAGATACGCAGTATTTT.

For this clonotype: This clone may be a read error of a much larger clone one base away. This chain joins TRBV11-2 and TRBJ2-1; no definite D call. The germline CDR1 and CDR2 sequences are SGHAT and FQNNGV. The CDR3 spans 16 residues. V lost 5 bases and J 5 bases, leaving 19 bases between the germline ends. CDR3 DNA: TGTGCCAGCAGCCAAATAGGACGGAAGACTCACAATGAGCAGTTCTTC. Its protein product is CASSQIGRKTHNEQFF.

The V gene is TRBV7-2, the J gene TRBJ2-3; D perhaps matches TRBD2 (5 bases). Germline CDR1 reads SGHTA; CDR2 reads FQGNSA. CDR3 size: 14 residues. V lost 1 base, J lost 2 bases, and 7 bases lay in between. As DNA, the CDR3 is TGTGCCAGCAGCTTAGACGGGAACACAGATACGCAGTATTTT. It translates to CASSLDGNTDTQYF.

The chain has TRBV5-1 and TRBJ2-1; D is unresolved. Germline CDR1 reads SGHRS; CDR2 reads YFSETQ. Trimming pared 4 bases from V and 4 bases from J, leaving 21 bases between. This CDR3 is built from 17 residues. CDR3 in amino acids: CASSPPAGRSSYNEQFF. For the CDR3, the DNA is TGCGCCAGCAGCCCTCCCGCCGGCAGGAGCTCTTACAATGAGCAGTTCTTC.

This clonotype was counted between two and nine times. In DNA form, the CDR3 reads TGTGCCAGCAGTGAAAGAGGGGACGACGGCTACACCTTC. This sequence encodes CASSERGDDGYTF. V is TRBV2 and J is TRBJ1-2; TRBD1 might be the D (5 bases). The germline V and J ends were trimmed by 2 bases and 8 bases, with 12 bases remaining between them. The CDR3 consists of 13 residues. CDR1 and CDR2 (germline): SNHLY, FYNNEI. Looking up the rest from reference TRBV2 and TRBJ1-2 gives the full variable domain: EPEVTQTPSHQVTQMGQEVILRCVPISNHLYFYWYRQILGQKVEFLVSFYNNEISEKSEIFDDQFSVERPDGSNFTLKIRSTKLEDSAMYFCASSERGDDGYTFGSGTRLTVV.

With regard to this clonotype: A much larger clone lies a single base off, so this may be a read error. Lacking the conserved final phenylalanine or tryptophan, this CDR3 likely reflects a read error. DNA for the CDR3: TGTGCCAGCAGTGAAGCCCCGGGTGGCAACTATGGCTACACCGTC. Its translation: CASSEAPGGNYGYTV. This rearrangement joins TRBV6-1 to TRBJ1-2; no clear D gene. Trimming cost V 0 bases and J 2 bases, with 10 bases left between them. The CDR3 length is 15 residues. CDR1 and CDR2 (germline): MNHNS, SASEGT.

A few counts support this clonotype. The rearrangement links TRBV10-3 to TRBJ2-1; D may be TRBD1 (6 bases). Per germline, CDR1 ENHRY and CDR2 SYGVKD. The CDR3 extends over 17 amino acids. V was cut by 1 base and J by 0 bases, with 13 bases left in between. This chain's CDR3 is CAISEWLGGISYNEQFF. For the CDR3, the DNA is TGTGCCATCAGTGAGTGGTTAGGGGGTATCTCCTACAATGAGCAGTTCTTC.

This clonotype was counted only a few times. This chain connects TRBV14 to TRBJ2-5; 8 bases line up with TRBD2. The CDR3 sequence is 16 residues long. Trimming cost V 0 bases and J 4 bases; bases outside gene matches: 7. Germline CDR1 is SGHDN and CDR2 is FVKESK. The CDR3 protein is CASSQDGAGAGETQYF. CDR3 DNA: TGTGCCAGCAGCCAAGACGGAGCGGGGGCCGGAGAGACCCAGTACTTC.

This clonotype showed up just a few times. One end of the junction fails to match germline, which may point to a read error. This rearrangement joins TRBV7-7 to TRBJ2-3; 7 bases match TRBD2. CDR3 length: 16 residues. Germline CDR1 SSHAT, CDR2 FNYEAQ (reference sequence). The CDR3 DNA follows: TGTGCTAGCAGCTTAGAGCCGGGGGGAATCACAGATACGCAGTATTTT. Translating it yields CASSLEPGGITDTQYF.

With regard to this clonotype: Compared with germline, one end of the junction differs, possibly owing to a read error. The genes are TRBV5-1 and TRBJ1-1; 8 bases agree with TRBD1. Per germline, CDR1 SGHRS and CDR2 YFSETQ. The CDR3 runs 15 residues. This chain's CDR3 is CASTLGQGANAEAFF. In nucleotides, the CDR3 is TGCGCCAGCACCCTAGGACAGGGCGCGAACGCTGAAGCTTTCTTT.

This clonotype was detected a few times. The chain carries TRBV3-1 and TRBJ1-1; perhaps TRBD1 as D (6 bases). From germline, CDR1 is LGHDT and CDR2 YNNKEL (reference sequence). Trimming shortened V by 6 bases and J by 1 base, and 12 bases separated the two germline ends. The CDR3 loop spans 14 amino acids. CDR3 region: CASSDRLENTEAFF. CDR3 bases: TGTGCCAGCAGTGACAGGCTCGAGAACACTGAAGCTTTCTTT.

This clonotype was seen a few times. The genes are TRBV4-1 and TRBJ2-7, with D unclear. The CDR3 runs to 17 residues. Germline CDR1 is MGHRA and CDR2 is YSYEKL. Trimming pared 0 bases from V and 3 bases from J, leaving 18 bases between. The CDR3 DNA sequence: TGCGCCAGCAGCCAAGATGCCCCCCCTGGTCGCGTCTACGAGCAGTACTTC. It is translated as CASSQDAPPGRVYEQYF.

This clonotype turned up a few times. The chain combines TRBV29-1 with TRBJ1-2; 7 nucleotides line up with TRBD1. CDR3 length: 11 residues. The germline gives CDR1 SQVTM, CDR2 ANQGSEA. Trimming removed 3 bases from V and 7 bases from J; junction bases left unmatched: 2. CDR3 sequence reads: CSVDRQGGYTF. The CDR3 bases are TGCAGCGTTGACAGACAGGGTGGCTACACCTTC.

The rearrangement links TRBV7-6 to TRBJ2-5; TRBD2 matches 14 bases. The CDR3 is 17 amino acids. V trimming: 3 bases; J trimming: 5 bases; junction bases outside the gene matches: 8. CDR1 is SGHVS, CDR2 FNYEAQ, per germline. CDR3 in amino acids: CASSFDKTSGGEETQYF. DNA of the CDR3: TGTGCCAGCAGCTTTGATAAGACTAGCGGGGGGGAGGAGACCCAGTACTTC.

This clonotype has only a few counts. The rearrangement uses TRBV29-1 and TRBJ2-5; 12 positions agree with TRBD1. This CDR3 contains 14 residues. The germline CDR1 and CDR2 sequences are SQVTM and ANQGSEA. V trimming: 6 bases; J trimming: 4 bases; junction bases outside the gene matches: 6. Here the CDR3 DNA reads TGCAGCGTGGGACAGGGGGCAGGTGGAGAGACCCAGTACTTC. It is translated as CSVGQGAGGETQYF.

The chain uses TRBV27 and TRBJ2-1; 9 bases line up with TRBD2. With V trimmed by 4 bases and J by 0 bases, 13 bases remained unmatched. CDR1 is MNHEY, CDR2 SMNVEV, per germline (reference sequence). The CDR3 is 19 amino acids. The CDR3 nucleotides are TGTGCCAGCAGTTCCCCTTCTAAGCGGGGGGCGAGCTCCTACAATGAGCAGTTCTTC. It is translated as CASSSPSKRGASSYNEQFF.